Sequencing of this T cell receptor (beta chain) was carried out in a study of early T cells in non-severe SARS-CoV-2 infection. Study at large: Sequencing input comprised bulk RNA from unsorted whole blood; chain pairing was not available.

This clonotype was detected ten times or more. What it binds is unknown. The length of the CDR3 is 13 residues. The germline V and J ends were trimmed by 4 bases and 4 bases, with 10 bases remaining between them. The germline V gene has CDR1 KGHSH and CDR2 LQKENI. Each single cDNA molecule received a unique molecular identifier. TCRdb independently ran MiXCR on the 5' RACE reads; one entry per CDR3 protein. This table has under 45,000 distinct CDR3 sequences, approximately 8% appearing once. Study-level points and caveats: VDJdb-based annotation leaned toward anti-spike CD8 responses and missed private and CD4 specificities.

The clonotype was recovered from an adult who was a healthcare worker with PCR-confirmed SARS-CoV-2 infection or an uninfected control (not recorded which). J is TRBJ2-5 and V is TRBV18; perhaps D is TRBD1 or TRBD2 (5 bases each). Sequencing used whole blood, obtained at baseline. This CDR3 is CASSQGTGETQYF. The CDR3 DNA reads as TGTGCCAGCTCACAGGGGACCGGAGAGACCCAGTACTTC.